This is a list of T cell receptor beta chains from one sample in a study of Graves' ophthalmopathy and Graves' hyperthyroidism. TCRdb reprocessed the multiplex PCR reads with MiXCR, giving one entry per CDR3 protein. The table records about 620,000 distinct CDR3 sequences, about 20% of them present only once. Sequences were obtained from peripheral blood. The source of these receptors is a woman aged 18-30 years with stable Graves' hyperthyroidism. Some clones in this sample may be carry-over from other donors' samples. Each CDR3 is given with its conserved first and last residue. A D gene is named only where the DNA matches it firmly. A clone size is listed for some rows: how often the clone was seen (once, few, many), or a class if it is expanded.

- many TRBJ1-1 TRBV20-1 TGCAGTGCTAGAGAAACCGGGACACAGAACACTGAAGCTCTCTTT CSARETGTQNTEALF
TRBD1 few TRBJ1-2 TRBV4-1 TGCGCCAGCAGCCATCGACCGAGCCGGGACAGGGGGAAAGCGGACTATGGCTACACCTTC CASSHRPSRDRGKADYGYTF
- few TRBJ2-7 TRBV6-5 TGTGCCAGCACTTGGACAAGTACCTACGAGCAGTACTTC CASTWTSTYEQYF
- once TRBJ2-7 TRBV28 TGTGCCAGCAGTTCCCGAAGGGAAGAGCAGTACTTC CASSSRREEQYF
- many TRBJ1-2 TRBV20-1 TGCAGTGCTCAAGGCCTACAGCATGAAACTAACTATGGCTACACCTTC CSAQGLQHETNYGYTF
- few TRBJ1-1 TRBV2 TGTGCCAGCCGTCGGGGTCTCTCGAACACTGAAGCTTTCTTT CASRRGLSNTEAFF
- many TRBJ2-7 TRBV3-1 TGTGCCAGCAGCCAAGCCTACCGCGCCATGGGGGAGCAGTACTTC CASSQAYRAMGEQYF
- many TRBJ2-5 TRBV9 TGTGCCAGCAGCACCAGGGGTGGGGGTCAAGAGACCCAGTACTTC CASSTRGGGQETQYF
TRBD1 many TRBJ2-6 TRBV15 TGTGCCACCAGCCGACAGGGTGGCAGGGCTGGGGCCAACGTCCTGACTTTC CATSRQGGRAGANVLTF
- - TRBJ1-1 TRBV3-1 TGTGCCAGCAGCCCGATGCAGGGGAACACTGAAGCTTTCTTT CASSPMQGNTEAFF